This T cell receptor (beta chain) was captured by sequencing in a study of T-cell reconstitution after alpha-beta-depleted transplantation in children. Preparing the TCRbeta library involved the use of unique molecular identifiers. TCRdb redid the calling of the PCR reads with MiXCR, one entry per CDR3 protein. The profile shows around 380,000 distinct CDR3 sequences, roughly 10% of them singletons. The CDR3 sequence is 11 residues long. The germline V gene encodes CDR1 SNHLY and CDR2 FYNNEI. Note on this clonotype: The junction differs from germline at one of its ends, possibly a read error.

The chain carries TRBV2 and TRBJ2-1; TRBD2 is a possible D gene (6 bases). The clonotype comes from a human donor who donated a stem cell graft to a child with acute myeloid leukemia. The sequencing used PBMCs from the stem cell graft donor, collected from the stem cell graft. The CDR3 spells CASSEPGEGIF. The DNA of the CDR3 is TGTGCCAGCAGTGAACCGGGAGAGGGAATCTTC.